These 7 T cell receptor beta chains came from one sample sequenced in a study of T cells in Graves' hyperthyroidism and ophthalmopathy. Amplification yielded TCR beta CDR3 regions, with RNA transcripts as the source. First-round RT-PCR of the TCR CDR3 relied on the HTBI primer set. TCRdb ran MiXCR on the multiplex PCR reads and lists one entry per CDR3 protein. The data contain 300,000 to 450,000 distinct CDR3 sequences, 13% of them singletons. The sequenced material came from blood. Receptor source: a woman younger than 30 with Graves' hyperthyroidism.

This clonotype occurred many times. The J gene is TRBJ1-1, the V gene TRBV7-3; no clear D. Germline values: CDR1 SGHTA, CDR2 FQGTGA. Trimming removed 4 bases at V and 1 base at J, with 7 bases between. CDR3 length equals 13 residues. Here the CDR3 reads CASSSQPNTEAFF. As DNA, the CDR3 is TGTGCCAGCAGCTCCCAGCCGAACACTGAAGCTTTCTTT.

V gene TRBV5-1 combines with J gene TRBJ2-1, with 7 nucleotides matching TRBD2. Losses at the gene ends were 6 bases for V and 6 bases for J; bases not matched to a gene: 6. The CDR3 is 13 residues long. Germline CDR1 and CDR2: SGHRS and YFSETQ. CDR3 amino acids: CASTQRGRNEQFF. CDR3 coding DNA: TGCGCCAGCACCCAGCGGGGTCGCAATGAGCAGTTCTTC.

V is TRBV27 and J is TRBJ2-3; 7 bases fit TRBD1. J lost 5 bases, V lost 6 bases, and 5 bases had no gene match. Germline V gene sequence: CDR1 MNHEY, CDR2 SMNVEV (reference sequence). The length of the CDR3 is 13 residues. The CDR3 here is CASRATGLDTQYF. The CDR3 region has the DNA TGTGCCAGCAGAGCGACAGGGTTAGATACGCAGTATTTT.

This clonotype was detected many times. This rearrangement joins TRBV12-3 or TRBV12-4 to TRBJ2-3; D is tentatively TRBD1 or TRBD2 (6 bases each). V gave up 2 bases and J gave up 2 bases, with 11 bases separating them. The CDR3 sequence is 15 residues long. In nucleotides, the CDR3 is TGTGCCAGCAGTTTAAGAGGGGGGAACACAGATACGCAGTATTTT. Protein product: CASSLRGGNTDTQYF.

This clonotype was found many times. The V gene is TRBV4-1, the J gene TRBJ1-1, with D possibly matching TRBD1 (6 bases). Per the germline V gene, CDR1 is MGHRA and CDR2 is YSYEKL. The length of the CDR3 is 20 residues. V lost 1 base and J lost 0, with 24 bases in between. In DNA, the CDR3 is TGCGCCAGCAGCCAAGGGCGTCCGGGACACGTTTCGGCCATGAACACTGAAGCTTTCTTT. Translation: CASSQGRPGHVSAMNTEAFF.

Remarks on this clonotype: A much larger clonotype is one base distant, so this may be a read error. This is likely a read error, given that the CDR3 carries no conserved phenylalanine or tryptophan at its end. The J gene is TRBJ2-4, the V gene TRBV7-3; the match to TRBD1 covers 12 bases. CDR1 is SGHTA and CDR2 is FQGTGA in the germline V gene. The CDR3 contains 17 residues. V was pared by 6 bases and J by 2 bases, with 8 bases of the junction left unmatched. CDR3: CASRDTGTGGSKNIQYL. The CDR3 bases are TGTGCCAGCAGGGATACCGGGACAGGGGGCTCCAAAAACATTCAGTACCTC.

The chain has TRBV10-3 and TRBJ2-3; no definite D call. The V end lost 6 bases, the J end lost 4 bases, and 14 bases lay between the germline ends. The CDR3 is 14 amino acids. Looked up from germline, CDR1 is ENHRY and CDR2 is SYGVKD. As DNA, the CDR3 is TGTGCCATCAGATCCGACCGAAGGGCAGATACGCAGTATTTT. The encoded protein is CAIRSDRRADTQYF.